This T cell receptor beta chain stems from a study of T-cell reconstitution after alpha-beta-depleted transplantation in children (dated by TCRdb to 2016 to 2017). Study-wide context: Using TCR repertoire profiling, the study quantitatively followed how T-cell immune reconstitution unfolded in children after TCRalphabeta/CD19-depleted allogeneic hematopoietic cell transplantation. Beyond this particular receptor, the publication reports: In some patients, the high TCRbeta diversity seen at day 60 was put down to recipient T cells and intrathymic progenitors that had survived conditioning. Over subsequent months, a decline in hyperexpanded clone frequencies was noted, and after one year, T-cell counts and TCRbeta diversity were mostly ascribed to newly produced T cells. Apparently early alphabetaT-cell count recovery about two months after transplant reportedly relied on only several hundred rapidly expanded clones derived from non-depleted graft cells.

Libraries were constructed by PCR. The reads were generated on an Illumina HiSeq 2500. Molecular barcoding was employed in the preparation of TCR libraries, with unique molecular identifiers being used to normalize TCRbeta repertoire quantification. TCRdb redid the processing of the public reads, applying fastp at Q25 and MiXCR, and retained in-frame beta chains. Every distinct CDR3 protein forms one entry, paired with its most common genes and DNA. The sample contains under 250,000 distinct CDR3 sequences, roughly a quarter of them found a single time. Of the sample, 4.8% falls within the top ten clones. V has 3 bases trimmed and J has 6 bases trimmed; junction bases matching no gene number 5. The CDR3, from cysteine to phenylalanine, totals 14 residues. Kept here is only the CDR3 DNA, which spans 42 bases and is read in frame from base 1. Per the germline V gene, ENHRY is the CDR1 and SYGVKD is the CDR2.

The treatment or condition label for this specimen denotes: allogeneic hematopoietic cell transplantation with graft depleted of TCRalphabeta T cells and CD19 B cells. TCRalphabeta/CD19-depleted allogeneic hematopoietic cell grafts were given to the transplant recipients, all of whom were children. As to this clonotype: There is no known antigen for this receptor. The record has no base qualities; no much larger clone is one base away.

This TCR was sampled from a female patient aged 2-15 years who had a stem cell transplant for congenital amegakaryocytic thrombocytopenia, so the T cells may come from the graft donor. Sequencing was performed on PBMCs, mostly from graft donor cells, taken 360 days after TCRalphabeta/CD19-depleted stem cell transplant. The chain joins TRBV10-3 to TRBJ1-5; TRBD1 lines up with 7 middle nucleotides. CDR3 region: CAISEGQGGQPQHF. The bases read TGTGCCATCAGTGAAGGGCAGGGGGGTCAGCCCCAGCATTTT.